This TCR beta chain appears in the sequencing data of a study of blood T cell repertoires in COVID-19. About the study: Samples representing acute and convalescent COVID-19 were sourced from the United States, Italy and Spain.

The V gene's germline CDR1 is MNHEY and CDR2 SVGAGI. Trimming left V 10 bases short and J 3 bases short, with 10 bases between. This CDR3 contains 12 residues. In the original workflow: How many nucleated cells were present was estimated from reference gene primer amplification. Some clones are missing from TCRdb's copy, which holds only in-frame ones; the method was immunoSEQ multiplex PCR. Clone size and the V and J calls come from that table; the DNA yielded D and trimming. This sample has fewer than 150,000 clones; 84% occur once, and the top ten carry over 10%. The sample was peripheral blood. This chain uses TRBV6-5 with TRBJ1-5, with a tentative D call TRBD1 (6 bases). The TCR comes from a human donor in a cohort sampled during active COVID-19. CDR3 amino acids: CATRTVNQPQHF. The CDR3 DNA reads TGTGCCACCCGGACAGTCAATCAGCCCCAGCATTTT.